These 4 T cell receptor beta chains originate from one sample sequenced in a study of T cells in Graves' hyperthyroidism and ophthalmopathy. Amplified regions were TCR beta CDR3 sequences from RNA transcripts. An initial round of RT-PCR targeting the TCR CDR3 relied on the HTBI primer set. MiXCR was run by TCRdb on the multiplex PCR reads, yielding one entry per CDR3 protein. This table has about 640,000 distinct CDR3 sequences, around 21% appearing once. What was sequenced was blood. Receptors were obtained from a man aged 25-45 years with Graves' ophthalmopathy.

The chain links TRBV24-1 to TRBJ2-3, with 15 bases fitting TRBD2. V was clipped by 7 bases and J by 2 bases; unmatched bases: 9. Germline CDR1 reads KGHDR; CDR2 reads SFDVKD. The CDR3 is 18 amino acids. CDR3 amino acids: CATSFPGLAGGFTDTQYF. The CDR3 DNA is TGTGCCACCAGCTTCCCGGGACTAGCGGGAGGTTTCACAGATACGCAGTATTTT.

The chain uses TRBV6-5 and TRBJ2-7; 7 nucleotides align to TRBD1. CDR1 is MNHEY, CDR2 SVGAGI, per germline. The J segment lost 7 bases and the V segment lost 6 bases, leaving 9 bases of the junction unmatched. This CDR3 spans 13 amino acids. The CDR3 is CASSYRGTGEQYF. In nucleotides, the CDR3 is TGTGCCAGCAGCTACAGGGGTACGGGTGAGCAGTACTTC.

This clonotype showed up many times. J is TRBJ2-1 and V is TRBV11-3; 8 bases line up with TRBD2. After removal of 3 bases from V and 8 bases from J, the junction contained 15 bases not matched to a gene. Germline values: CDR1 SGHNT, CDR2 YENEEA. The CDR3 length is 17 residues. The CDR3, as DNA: TGTGCCAGCAGCTTGGGGCCAGCGGGAGCGGGGAAGGATGAGCAGTTCTTC. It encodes CASSLGPAGAGKDEQFF.

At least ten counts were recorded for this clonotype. CDR3 coding DNA: TGTGCCAGCAGCTTATACAGTGAAGAGACCCAGTACTTC. Translating gives CASSLYSEETQYF. This chain connects TRBV7-2 to TRBJ2-5, with D unresolved. CDR1 and CDR2 from the germline V gene are SGHTA and FQGNSA. The CDR3 loop spans 13 amino acids. The V gene lost 2 bases and the J gene lost 3 bases, with 7 bases spanning the gap.